This TCR beta chain appears in the sequencing data of a study of blood T cell repertoires in COVID-19. The overall study: The study drew acute and convalescent COVID-19 samples from the United States, Italy and Spain. PBMCs, B-cell-depleted T cells, or T cells provided the cDNA or gDNA that made up the material.

The CDR3 has 13 residues. Germline CDR1 MNHNS, CDR2 SASEGT. Trimming left V 6 bases short and J 3 bases short, with 11 bases between. Methods used by the authors: Amplification of reference gene primers provided the estimated nucleated cell counts. Assay: immunoSEQ multiplex PCR; the TCRdb copy retains only in-frame clones and omits some. The V and J calls and clone size are taken from that table; D and trimming were inferred from the DNA. Among approximately 12,000 clones listed, around 82% were seen once. The rearrangement joins TRBV6-1 to TRBJ1-1, with unresolved D. Sequenced: peripheral blood. The sequence derives from a woman aged 55-69 years with acute or convalescent COVID-19. The CDR3 sequence is CASSLGRDTEAFF. The DNA of the CDR3 is TGTGCCAGCAGCCTCGGTCGGGACACTGAAGCTTTCTTT.